The entry below describes one T cell receptor (beta chain). Its antigen is still unknown. This specimen comes from a study of cytomegalovirus exposure and HLA in healthy donors. V shed 3 bases and J shed 12 bases, with 21 bases lying between them. The germline CDR1 and CDR2 sequences are SGHDN and FVKESK. The CDR3 totals 15 residues. 13 Jbeta primers and 60 Vbeta primers were used for the PCR. TCRdb keeps only in-frame clones here, not all; method: immunoSEQ multiplex PCR. The data hold fewer than 300,000 clones, with about nine tenths observed a single time. Overall study results and limits: High specificity and sensitivity for cytomegalovirus status were reported for the classifier. Available immune exposure information covered CMV serostatus only.

The receptor's source is a middle-aged man in good health and CMV-seropositive. V usage is TRBV14 and J usage is TRBJ2-1; TRBD1 might be the D (6 bases). The sample consisted of PBMCs. CDR3 in amino acids: CASSQGGGHRAGQFF. The CDR3 nucleotides read TGTGCCAGCAGCCAGGGTGGGGGACACAGGGCGGGGCAGTTCTTC.